The clone carrying this T cell receptor gamma chain was seen more than once but under ten times. Its antigen is as yet unknown. The same CDR3 arises from other DNA sequences in this sample as well. RNA was extracted from the cells and then reverse transcribed. CDR3 amplicons came from multiplex PCR with pooled V-gene forward and constant-region reverse primers. TCRdb re-called clones from the multiplex PCR reads via CATT. The table records tens of thousands of gamma-chain clones, around 13% of them present only once. This entry is derived from a study of Vδ1+ human thymocytes. Findings of the study overall: Donors shared many TRG clonotypes but few TRD clonotypes. Thymic TRG and TRD repertoires appeared highly polyclonal, with Gaussian CDR3 length distributions. Thymic delta-chain repertoires held roughly 20% Vdelta2 sequences and few Vdelta3, despite high sort purity.

Germline loops: CDR1 VTNTFY, CDR2 YDVSTARD (reference sequence). V gave up 1 base and J gave up 3 bases; unmatched junction bases: 5. The CDR3 runs 15 residues. V is TRGV3 and J is TRGJP2. The source is a child less than two years old who had congenital heart surgery. Sequences were obtained from Vdelta1+ gamma-delta thymocytes from the thymus. Documented subset: FACS-sorted CD3+ TCRalphabeta- TCRVdelta1+ TCRVdelta2- thymocytes. This CDR3 reads CATWDRLRSDWIKTF. The CDR3 region has the DNA TGTGCCACCTGGGACAGACTCCGTAGTGATTGGATCAAGACGTTT.